A single sample is the source of the 29 T cell receptor beta chains below, sequenced in a study of T cell responses to AZD1222 COVID-19 vaccine. Some clones are missing from TCRdb's copy, which holds only in-frame ones; the method was immunoSEQ multiplex PCR. This table has 95,000 to 150,000 clones, 70% to 90% appearing once. The sequencing used peripheral blood, collected on day 0 of AZD1222 vaccination. The source is an adult in good health.

The J gene is TRBJ1-2, the V gene TRBV24-1, with 9 bases identical to TRBD1. Germline values: CDR1 KGHDR, CDR2 SFDVKD. V shed 4 bases and J 4 bases; nucleotides not matched to a gene: 6. The CDR3 has 15 amino acids. CDR3 region: CATSEGTGGVYGYTF. The CDR3 nucleotides read TGTGCCACCAGTGAAGGAACAGGGGGCGTCTATGGCTACACCTTC.

The chain couples TRBV2 to TRBJ2-7, with a weak D call TRBD2 (5 bases). Germline V gives CDR1 SNHLY, CDR2 FYNNEI. V was pared by 4 bases and J by 4 bases, with 8 bases between. The CDR3 loop spans 12 amino acids. CDR3: CASSASGYEQYF. CDR3 in DNA: TGTGCCAGCAGTGCCTCGGGGTACGAGCAGTACTTC.

In this sample, this clone turned up once. The CDR3: CSVEGSYGYTF. The CDR3 region has the DNA TGCAGCGTTGAGGGGTCCTATGGCTACACCTTC. The V gene is TRBV29-1, the J gene TRBJ1-2, with unresolved D. The V end lost 3 bases, the J end lost 4 bases, and 6 bases lay between the germline ends. The CDR3 runs 11 residues. Per germline, CDR1 SQVTM and CDR2 ANQGSEA.

The rearrangement uses TRBV5-1 and TRBJ1-2; 12 bases are shared with TRBD1. Trimming cost V 0 bases and J 4 bases; bases outside gene matches: 7. Germline CDR1 and CDR2: SGHRS and YFSETQ. The CDR3 is made up of 17 amino acids. The CDR3 nucleotides read TGCGCCAGCAGCTTGGACGCGGGACAGGGGGCCATCTATGGCTACACCTTC. It is translated as CASSLDAGQGAIYGYTF.

V usage is TRBV3-1 (or the pseudogene TRBV3-2) and J usage is TRBJ2-7; 12 nucleotides agree with TRBD2. V was pared by 1 base and J by 6 bases, with 10 bases of the junction left unmatched. CDR3 size: 17 residues. Germline V gene sequence: CDR1 LGHDT, CDR2 YNNKEL (reference sequence). The DNA of the CDR3 is TGTGCCAGCAGCCAAGCTCTTCTAGCGGGGGGGCCGGGCGAGCAGTACTTC. It translates to CASSQALLAGGPGEQYF.

Concerning this clone itself: The sample contains more than one DNA sequence encoding this CDR3. The chain couples TRBV14 to TRBJ1-6; no clear D gene. Germline lookup yields CDR1 SGHDN and CDR2 FVKESK. V was shortened by 3 bases and J by 0 bases, with 6 bases between the two germline ends. The CDR3 is 15 residues long. CDR3 nucleotide sequence: TGTGCCAGCAGCCAGGGGAGCTCCTATAATTCACCCCTCCACTTT. Translating it yields CASSQGSSYNSPLHF. The full variable domain, rest sourced from reference TRBV14 and TRBJ1-6, is EAGVTQFPSHSVIEKGQTVTLRCDPISGHDNLYWYRRVMGKEIKFLLHFVKESKQDESGMPNNRFLAERTGGTYSTLKVQPAELEDSGVYFCASSQGSSYNSPLHFGNGTRLTVT.

The count of this clone is one. This chain's CDR3 is CASSYLEGADEKLFF. CDR3 DNA: TGTGCCAGCAGCTATCTTGAGGGGGCGGACGAAAAACTGTTTTTT. The rearrangement uses TRBV11-2 and TRBJ1-4; 7 bases fit TRBD1. CDR1 SGHAT and CDR2 FQNNGV come from the germline V gene. Germline trimming cut 4 bases from V and 8 bases from J; bases unmatched to any gene: 10. This CDR3 region has 15 residues.

The chain carries TRBV7-9 and TRBJ2-7; D possibly corresponds to TRBD2 (5 bases). The ends were cut back, 2 bases at V and 3 bases at J, with 11 bases in the middle. CDR3 length: 14 residues. Germline V gene lookup returns CDR1 SEHNR and CDR2 FQNEAQ (reference sequence). CDR3 sequence (DNA): TGTGCCAGCAGCTTATACGGGGTCGACTACGAGCAGTACTTC. Translation: CASSLYGVDYEQYF.

In this sample, this clone turned up once. The chain is built from TRBV10-2 and TRBJ1-1; 7 nucleotides match TRBD1. Germline-derived CDR1 and CDR2 are WSHSY and SAAADI. This CDR3 has 14 residues. The V gene end was trimmed by 5 bases and the J gene end by 2 bases; junction bases not matched to a gene: 5. In DNA, the CDR3 is TGCGCCAGCAGTCAGACAGGGCTCAACACTGAAGCTTTCTTT. This translates into CASSQTGLNTEAFF.

V usage is TRBV18 and J usage is TRBJ1-2; tentative D call: TRBD1 (5 bases). The CDR3 length is 13 residues. V lost 3 bases and J lost 3, with 8 bases in between. Germline V CDR1 and CDR2: KGHSH, LQKENI. As DNA, the CDR3 is TGTGCCAGCTCACCGGGCAGGGACTATGGCTACACCTTC. Translating gives CASSPGRDYGYTF.

The chain links TRBV3-1 (or the pseudogene TRBV3-2) to TRBJ1-2; unclear D gene. Germline-derived CDR1 and CDR2 are LGHDT and YNNKEL (reference sequence). The CDR3 spans 14 residues. V was pared by 1 base and J by 4 bases, with 10 bases between. For the CDR3, the DNA is TGTGCCAGCAGCCAAGTCCGGGGATCCTATGGCTACACCTTC. Residues: CASSQVRGSYGYTF.

V is TRBV11-1 and J is TRBJ2-2, with TRBD2 identical over 10 bases. CDR3 size: 15 residues. The V and J ends lost 3 bases and 7 bases, in that order; junction bases with no gene match: 5. CDR1 and CDR2 from the germline V gene are SGHAT and FQDESV (reference sequence). CDR3 sequence reads: CASSFERGGSGELFF. The DNA for the CDR3 is TGTGCCAGCAGCTTCGAGCGGGGGGGCAGCGGGGAGCTGTTTTTT. The complete variable domain, with remaining parts taken from reference TRBV11-1 and TRBJ2-2, reads EAEVAQSPRYKITEKSQAVAFWCDPISGHATLYWYRQILGQGPELLVQFQDESVVDDSQLPKDRFSAERLKGVDSTLKIQPAELGDSAMYLCASSFERGGSGELFFGEGSRLTVL.

The chain uses TRBV6-5 and TRBJ2-3; 8 bases fit TRBD2. The CDR3 sequence is 14 residues long. J lost 4 bases, V lost 10 bases, and 10 bases had no gene match. CDR1 MNHEY and CDR2 SVGAGI come from the germline V gene. The CDR3 DNA sequence: TGTGCCACCCATGGCGGGGGGTATTCAGATACGCAGTATTTT. This gives the protein CATHGGGYSDTQYF.

The chain recombines TRBV12-3 or TRBV12-4 with TRBJ1-5; possible D gene TRBD1, 6 bases. CDR3 length equals 13 residues. With 8 bases removed from V and 5 bases from J, the gap between germline ends came to 13 bases. CDR3 residues: CASSFSGDQPQHF. CDR3 in DNA: TGTGCCAGCTCATTTTCAGGGGATCAGCCCCAGCATTTT.

The V call is TRBV7-3, the J call TRBJ1-1; D is possibly TRBD1 (6 bases). Germline-derived CDR1 and CDR2 are SGHTA and FQGTGA. The V and J ends lost 2 bases and 3 bases respectively, with 10 bases between them. The CDR3 totals 14 residues. CDR3 nucleotides: TGTGCCAGCAGCTTACGGGGGGCTGACACTGAAGCTTTCTTT. Translating it yields CASSLRGADTEAFF.

The rearrangement uses TRBV9 and TRBJ2-1, with D hard to call. Trimming removed 3 bases at V and 5 bases at J, with 6 bases between. This CDR3 spans 12 amino acids. Germline assignment: CDR1 SGDLS and CDR2 YYNGEE. The CDR3 sequence: CASSAEDNEQFF. The CDR3, as DNA: TGTGCCAGCAGCGCCGAGGACAATGAGCAGTTCTTC.

The chain links TRBV11-2 to TRBJ1-2; no firm D call. This CDR3 is built from 14 residues. Germline CDR1 and CDR2: SGHAT and FQNNGV. Trimming stripped 1 base from V and 4 bases from J, with 10 bases between. The CDR3 DNA reads as TGTGCCAGCAGCTTAGCCGGACTGATCTATGGCTACACCTTC. It specifies CASSLAGLIYGYTF.

The chain combines TRBV11-2 with TRBJ1-2, with a tentative D call TRBD1 (6 bases). CDR3 size: 17 residues. The germline CDR1 and CDR2 sequences are SGHAT and FQNNGV. V shed 5 bases and J shed 4 bases, with 23 bases lying between them. The CDR3 DNA sequence: TGTGCCAGCAGCCCCGACCTCTCAGGGTCAGGGGCCTATGGCTACACCTTC. It codes for CASSPDLSGSGAYGYTF.

V is TRBV3-1 (or the pseudogene TRBV3-2) and J is TRBJ1-2; 8 nucleotides line up with TRBD1. V dropped 4 bases and J dropped 6; count of bases not matched to a gene: 10. Germline V gene sequence: CDR1 LGHDT, CDR2 YNNKEL (reference sequence). The CDR3 runs to 15 residues. In DNA, the CDR3 is TGTGCCAGCAGCCTAGGTGACAGGGGCGTCGATGGCTACACCTTC. This gives the protein CASSLGDRGVDGYTF.

The chain links TRBV27 to TRBJ2-2, with D unclear. With 6 bases removed from V and 1 base from J, the gap between germline ends came to 9 bases. The CDR3 covers 14 residues. CDR1 is MNHEY, CDR2 SMNVEV, per germline (reference sequence). The CDR3 protein is CASRRALNTGELFF. The CDR3 DNA is TGTGCCAGCAGGAGAGCCCTGAACACCGGGGAGCTGTTTTTT.

This sequence joins TRBV9 and TRBJ1-6; D call uncertain. V was cut by 5 bases and J by 7 bases, with 13 bases left in between. This CDR3 has 14 residues. Germline assignment: CDR1 SGDLS and CDR2 YYNGEE. The CDR3 loop reads CASRTGPGNSPLHF. The CDR3 region has the DNA TGTGCCAGCAGAACGGGCCCTGGGAATTCACCCCTCCACTTT. The full variable domain, with the rest looked up from reference TRBV9 and TRBJ1-6, is DSGVTQTPKHLITATGQRVTLRCSPRSGDLSVYWYQQSLDQGLQFLIQYYNGEERAKGNILERFSAQQFPDLHSELNLSSLELGDSALYFCASRTGPGNSPLHFGNGTRLTVT.

The gene calls are TRBV29-1 and TRBJ1-5; D ambiguous. This CDR3 comprises 13 residues. Trimming pared 8 bases from V and 7 bases from J, leaving 18 bases between. Germline V gene sequence: CDR1 SQVTM, CDR2 ANQGSEA. CDR3 sequence reads: CSTSAGIGQPQHF. The CDR3 nucleotides are TGCAGCACAAGCGCGGGGATAGGGCAGCCCCAGCATTTT.

The chain uses TRBV6-5 and TRBJ2-7; 10 positions match TRBD1. The CDR3 runs to 14 residues. The trim removed 6 bases at V and 5 bases at J, leaving 7 bases unmatched. Germline values: CDR1 MNHEY, CDR2 SVGAGI. DNA of the CDR3: TGTGCCAGCAGAGGGGGACAGGGGATCAACGAGCAGTACTTC. Its translation: CASRGGQGINEQYF.

The gene calls are TRBV6-2 or TRBV6-3 and TRBJ1-2; 8 nucleotides line up with TRBD1. V lost 6 bases and J lost 4; bases outside the gene matches: 4. This CDR3 has 13 residues. CDR1 MNHEY and CDR2 SVGEGT come from the germline V gene. Here the CDR3 DNA reads TGTGCCAGCAGCTTAACAGGGGGCTATGGCTACACCTTC. As protein: CASSLTGGYGYTF.

This clone was found a few times. The chain is built from TRBV9 and TRBJ1-2; a weak D match, TRBD1 (5 bases). The CDR3 consists of 15 residues. Germline CDR1 SGDLS, CDR2 YYNGEE. Deletions cut 1 base from V and 2 bases from J, with 12 bases between. The DNA of the CDR3 is TGTGCCAGCAGCGTATCGGGGGGTCCAAACTATGGCTACACCTTC. Its translation is CASSVSGGPNYGYTF. The full variable domain, its missing parts supplied by reference TRBV9 and TRBJ1-2, is DSGVTQTPKHLITATGQRVTLRCSPRSGDLSVYWYQQSLDQGLQFLIQYYNGEERAKGNILERFSAQQFPDLHSELNLSSLELGDSALYFCASSVSGGPNYGYTFGSGTRLTVV.

This chain links TRBV6-4 with TRBJ1-6; D remains ambiguous. The V gene lost 4 bases and the J gene lost 3 bases, with 7 bases spanning the gap. The CDR3 has 14 amino acids. From germline, CDR1 is MRHNA and CDR2 SNTAGT. The CDR3 region has the DNA TGTGCCAGCAGTGTAGAGAGCTATAATTCACCCCTCCACTTT. This sequence encodes CASSVESYNSPLHF.

The chain employs TRBV7-8 and TRBJ2-1, with TRBD2 identical over 12 bases. The CDR3 has 19 residues. The germline V gene has CDR1 SGHVS and CDR2 FQNEAQ. Trimming took 1 base from V and 6 from J; bases not matched to a gene: 13. The CDR3 sequence is CASSLGMLAGGRLFNEQFF. The CDR3 nucleotides are TGTGCCAGCAGCTTAGGCATGCTAGCGGGGGGGCGTCTTTTCAATGAGCAGTTCTTC.

The rearrangement links TRBV27 to TRBJ2-2, with unresolved D. Trimming pared 7 bases from V and 4 bases from J, leaving 10 bases between. CDR3 length: 13 amino acids. The germline CDR1 and CDR2 sequences are MNHEY and SMNVEV (reference sequence). The CDR3 DNA sequence: TGTGCCAGCATCAAGGCGAGCACCGGGGAGCTGTTTTTT. This encodes CASIKASTGELFF.

The rearrangement links TRBV18 to TRBJ1-2; D is unresolved. This CDR3 is built from 14 residues. V lost 4 bases to trimming and J lost 2 bases, with 11 bases between them. The germline V gene has CDR1 KGHSH and CDR2 LQKENI. The CDR3: CASSLPQENYGYTF. For the CDR3, the DNA is TGTGCCAGCTCACTACCACAAGAAAACTATGGCTACACCTTC.